Detailed here is one T cell receptor beta chain. The CDR3 is made up of 14 amino acids. Trimming at V came to 4 bases and at J to 5 bases, leaving 3 bases not matched to a gene. Germline values: CDR1 SGHRS, CDR2 YFSETQ. These data originate in a study of technical replicates of blood from several donors. Using immunoSEQ multiplex PCR, the repertoire was profiled, and TCRdb retains in-frame clones only, with some absent. The profile shows 55,000 to 80,000 clones, nearly 98% of them singletons. Input material: T cells isolated from PBMCs. This TCR derives from a human donor in good health. This rearrangement joins TRBV5-1 to TRBJ2-5; TRBD1 matches at 12 bases. CDR3 region: CASSPGTGGETQYF. CDR3 DNA: TGCGCCAGCAGCCCCGGGACAGGGGGCGAGACCCAGTACTTC.